This T cell receptor beta chain was profiled in a study of blood T cell repertoires in COVID-19. Study-wide context: Whether acute or convalescent, the COVID-19 samples came from the United States, Italy and Spain. Sources were T cells, B-cell-depleted T cells, or PBMCs; the material itself was cDNA or gDNA.

This clone turned up a few times. The CDR3 is 16 amino acids. Germline V gene data show CDR1 as SQVTM and CDR2 as ANQGSEA. Trimming removed 7 bases from V and 0 bases from J; junction bases left unmatched: 13. Source study methods: Quantification of nucleated cells was approximated via reference gene primer amplification. Sequencing was performed with immunoSEQ multiplex PCR; in TCRdb, only in-frame clones are kept and a portion is missing. V and J calls plus clone size are reproduced from that table; the DNA served to infer D and trimming. The sample carries around 300,000 clones, roughly 89% recorded once. Enrollment of patients from Seattle took place during active infection, with longitudinal follow-up.

The chain joins TRBV29-1 to TRBJ2-5; 8 nucleotides match TRBD2. This receptor was identified in a woman between 35 and 50 years old with COVID-19, enrolled during active disease. The specimen was peripheral blood. CDR3 sequence: CSARGGQEQYQETQYF. CDR3 bases: TGCAGCGCACGGGGGGGGCAGGAGCAATACCAAGAGACCCAGTACTTC.